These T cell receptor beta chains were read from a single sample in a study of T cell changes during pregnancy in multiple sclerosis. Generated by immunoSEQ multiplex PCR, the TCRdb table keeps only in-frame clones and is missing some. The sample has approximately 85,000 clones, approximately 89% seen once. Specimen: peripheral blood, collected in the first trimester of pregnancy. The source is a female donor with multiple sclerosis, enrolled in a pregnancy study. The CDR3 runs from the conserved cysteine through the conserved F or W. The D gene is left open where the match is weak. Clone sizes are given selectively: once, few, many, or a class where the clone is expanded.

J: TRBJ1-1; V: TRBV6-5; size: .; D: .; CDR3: CASSDQGGTTEAFF; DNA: TGTGCCAGCAGCGACCAGGGAGGGACCACTGAAGCTTTCTTT
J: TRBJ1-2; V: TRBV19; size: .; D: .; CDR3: CASSMVGANSNYGYTF; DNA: TGTGCCAGTAGTATGGTAGGGGCGAATTCTAACTATGGCTACACCTTC
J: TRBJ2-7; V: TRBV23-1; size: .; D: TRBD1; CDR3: CASSRVLLWTGTSYEQYF; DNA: TGCGCCAGCAGTCGCGTATTGTTATGGACAGGGACCTCCTACGAGCAGTACTTC
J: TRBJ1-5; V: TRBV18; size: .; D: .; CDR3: CASSPPNFRENQPQHF; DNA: TGTGCCAGCTCACCACCGAATTTCCGGGAAAATCAGCCCCAGCATTTT
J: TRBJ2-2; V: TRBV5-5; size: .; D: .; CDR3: CASSLAGGLAGELFF; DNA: TGTGCCAGCAGCTTGGCCGGGGGGCTTGCCGGGGAGCTGTTTTTT
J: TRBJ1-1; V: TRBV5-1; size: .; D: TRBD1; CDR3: CASSGGGLRNTEAFF; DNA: TGCGCCAGCAGCGGAGGGGGCTTAAGGAACACTGAAGCTTTCTTT
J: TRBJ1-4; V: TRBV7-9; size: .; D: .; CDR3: CASSLDKGKNEKLFF; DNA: TGTGCCAGCAGTTTAGACAAGGGGAAGAATGAAAAACTGTTTTTT
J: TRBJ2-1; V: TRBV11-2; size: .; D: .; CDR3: CASSSRGRNEQFF; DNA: TGTGCCAGCAGCTCGCGGGGGCGGAATGAGCAGTTCTTC
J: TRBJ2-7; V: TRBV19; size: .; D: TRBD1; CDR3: CASSIRTGGYFGEQYF; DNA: TGTGCCAGTAGTATCCGGACAGGGGGCTATTTCGGAGAGCAGTACTTC
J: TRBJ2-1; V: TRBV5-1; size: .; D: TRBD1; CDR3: CASRQDRGVNEQFF; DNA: TGCGCCAGCCGGCAGGACAGGGGGGTCAATGAGCAGTTCTTC
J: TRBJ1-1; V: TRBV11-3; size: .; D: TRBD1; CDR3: CASSLDLGQGYEAFF; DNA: TGTGCCAGCAGCTTAGATCTCGGACAGGGCTATGAAGCTTTCTTT
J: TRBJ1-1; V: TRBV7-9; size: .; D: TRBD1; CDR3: CASSPHRGNTEAFF; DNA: TGTGCCAGCAGCCCACACAGGGGGAACACTGAAGCTTTCTTT
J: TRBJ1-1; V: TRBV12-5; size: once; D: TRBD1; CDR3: CASGSDRGNTEAFF; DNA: TGTGCTAGTGGATCCGACAGGGGGAACACTGAAGCTTTCTTT
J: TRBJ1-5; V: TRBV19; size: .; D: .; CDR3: CASSISFNQPQHF; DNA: TGTGCCAGTAGTATTTCGTTCAATCAGCCCCAGCATTTT
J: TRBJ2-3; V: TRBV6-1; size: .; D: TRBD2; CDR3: CASSGVAGVPNTQYF; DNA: TGTGCCAGCAGTGGGGTAGCGGGGGTCCCAAATACGCAGTATTTT
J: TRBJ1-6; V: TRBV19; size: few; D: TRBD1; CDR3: CASTSDRDGSPLHF; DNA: TGTGCCAGTACCTCTGACAGGGATGGATCACCCCTCCACTTT
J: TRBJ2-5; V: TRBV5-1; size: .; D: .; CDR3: CASRQGLYQETQYF; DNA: TGCGCCAGCAGGCAGGGTCTTTACCAAGAGACCCAGTACTTC
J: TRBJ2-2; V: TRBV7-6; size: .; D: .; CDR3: CASSLTKGDTGELFF; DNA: TGTGCCAGCAGCTTAACAAAGGGGGACACCGGGGAGCTGTTTTTT
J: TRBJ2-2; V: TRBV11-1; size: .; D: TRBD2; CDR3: CASSWGRAGGSNTGELFF; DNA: TGTGCCAGCAGCTGGGGGAGAGCGGGAGGGTCGAACACCGGGGAGCTGTTTTTT